This entry features one T cell receptor (beta chain) sequence. The primer mix had 60 Vbeta and 13 Jbeta primers. Authors' data handling: Among the unique TCR beta chains that a later analysis counted, about 84 million in all, 10 million to 13 million were shared. Here immunoSEQ multiplex PCR was the method, and the copy in TCRdb shows in-frame clones only, minus some. Clone size and V and J calls were adopted from that table, with D and trimming inferred from the DNA. The sample table sets out tens of thousands of clones. The V segment lost 0 bases and the J segment 8 bases; nucleotides outside the gene matches: 9. Germline CDR1 GTSNPN, CDR2 SVGIG (reference sequence). The CDR3 is made up of 15 amino acids. The data were obtained in a study of cytomegalovirus exposure and HLA in healthy donors.

The rearrangement links TRBV30 to TRBJ1-2; TRBD1 agrees at 10 bases. This receptor was obtained from a boy younger than 18 in good health and CMV-seronegative. Source material: PBMCs. CDR3 sequence: CAWSVISGQGGGYTF. CDR3 bases: TGTGCCTGGAGTGTTATCTCCGGACAGGGGGGCGGCTACACCTTC. Using reference TRBV30 and TRBJ1-2 for the parts outside the CDR3, the full variable domain is SQTIHQWPATLVQPVGSPLSLECTVEGTSNPNLYWYRQAAGRGLQLLFYSVGIGQISSEVPQNLSASRPQDRQFILSSKKLLLSDSGFYLCAWSVISGQGGGYTFGSGTRLTVV.